Below, 19 T cell receptor beta chains from the same sample are listed, as sequenced in a study of cytomegalovirus exposure and HLA in healthy donors. PCR was performed using 60 Vbeta and 13 Jbeta primers. Method: immunoSEQ multiplex PCR; TCRdb's copy keeps in-frame clones and lacks some. This table holds roughly 120,000 clones, approximately 15% found once. The material sequenced was PBMCs. Receptors were obtained from a woman younger than 30 in good health and CMV-seronegative.

The rearrangement links TRBV14 to TRBJ1-1; D perhaps matches TRBD1 (5 bases). Trimming left V 6 bases short and J 1 base short, with 15 bases between. CDR1 and CDR2 (germline): SGHDN, FVKESK. This CDR3 is built from 15 residues. CDR3 bases: TGTGCCAGCAGGCCCTTCTTGGGGCCGAACACTGAAGCTTTCTTT. This sequence encodes CASRPFLGPNTEAFF.

This chain links TRBV13 with TRBJ2-7; D is possibly TRBD2 (5 bases). Between the trimmed V and J ends, which lost 4 bases and 2 bases, there was a span of 21 bases. CDR3 length: 17 residues. Germline V CDR1 and CDR2: PRHDT, FYEKMQ (reference sequence). Here the CDR3 reads CASSSEGRGHMPYEQYF. The CDR3 DNA sequence: TGTGCCAGCAGCTCTGAGGGTCGCGGGCATATGCCCTACGAGCAGTACTTC. The full variable domain, completed using reference TRBV13 and TRBJ2-7, is AAGVIQSPRHLIKEKRETATLKCYPIPRHDTVYWYQQGPGQDPQFLISFYEKMQSDKGSIPDRFSAQQFSDYHSELNMSSLELGDSALYFCASSSEGRGHMPYEQYFGPGTRLTVT.

In its sample, this clone was seen a few times. The CDR3 reads CAWRPGQGSPLHF. Written as DNA, the CDR3 is TGTGCCTGGAGGCCGGGACAGGGGTCGCCCCTCCACTTT. The J gene is TRBJ1-6, the V gene TRBV30; 10 bases are a match to TRBD1. Germline CDR1 and CDR2: GTSNPN and SVGIG (reference sequence). V was clipped by 3 bases and J by 13 bases; unmatched bases: 6. The length of the CDR3 is 13 residues. The entire variable domain, with the rest obtained from reference TRBV30 and TRBJ1-6, is as follows: SQTIHQWPATLVQPVGSPLSLECTVEGTSNPNLYWYRQAAGRGLQLLFYSVGIGQISSEVPQNLSASRPQDRQFILSSKKLLLSDSGFYLCAWRPGQGSPLHFGNGTRLTVT.

In its sample, this clone was seen a few times. The chain uses TRBV30 and TRBJ1-5; D gene unclear. From germline, CDR1 is GTSNPN and CDR2 SVGIG (reference sequence). CDR3 length equals 13 residues. V was shortened by 1 base and J by 5 bases, with 9 bases between the two germline ends. The CDR3 DNA is TGTGCCTGGAGTGGGCGGGGAGATCAGCCCCAGCATTTT. As protein: CAWSGRGDQPQHF.

For the CDR3, the DNA is TGTGCCAGCAGCATCCGGGCAGGGTTAGGCACAGATACGCAGTATTTT. Translated: CASSIRAGLGTDTQYF. J is TRBJ2-3 and V is TRBV7-9, with D possibly TRBD1 on 5 matching bases. Germline-derived CDR1 and CDR2 are SEHNR and FQNEAQ (reference sequence). The CDR3 runs to 16 residues. Trimming cost V 5 bases and J 1 base, with 16 bases left between them.

This clone was counted between two and nine times. This chain joins TRBV7-8 and TRBJ1-1; 7 positions agree with TRBD1. Germline CDR1 reads SGHVS; CDR2 reads FQNEAQ. This CDR3 has 14 amino acids. With 5 bases clipped from V and 3 bases from J, the junction kept 6 bases outside the gene matches. For the CDR3, the DNA is TGTGCCAGCAGCGTTAGGCAGGGGGACACTGAAGCTTTCTTT. Its protein is CASSVRQGDTEAFF. The variable domain in full, with the rest retrieved from reference TRBV7-8 and TRBJ1-1, is GAGVSQSPRYKVAKRGQDVALRCDPISGHVSLFWYQQALGQGPEFLTYFQNEAQLDKSGLPSDRFFAERPEGSVSTLKIQRTQQEDSAVYLCASSVRQGDTEAFFGQGTRLTVV.

This clone was counted between two and nine times. V and J are TRBV28 and TRBJ2-6; TRBD1 matches at 8 bases. Germline CDR1 and CDR2: MDHEN and SYDVKM. V lost 7 bases and J lost 0; bases outside the gene matches: 14. This CDR3 is 19 amino acids long. The CDR3 loop reads CASTFAPGQVYSGANVLTF. The CDR3 DNA follows: TGTGCCAGCACCTTTGCTCCGGGACAGGTTTACTCTGGGGCCAACGTCCTGACTTTC.

This clone was recorded a few times. V usage is TRBV5-8 and J usage is TRBJ2-3; 13 positions match TRBD2. Germline assignment: CDR1 SGHTS and CDR2 YDEGEE. After removal of 2 bases from V and 6 bases from J, the junction contained 9 bases not matched to a gene. CDR3 length equals 17 residues. CDR3 residues: CASSFNGLAGVGDTQYF. DNA of the CDR3: TGTGCCAGCAGCTTCAATGGACTAGCGGGAGTCGGGGATACGCAGTATTTT.

This clone has more than one count but fewer than ten. The chain combines TRBV6-5 with TRBJ1-2; 10 bases map to TRBD1. The V gene's germline CDR1 is MNHEY and CDR2 SVGAGI. This CDR3 spans 16 amino acids. V lost 2 bases, J lost 3 bases, and 6 bases stayed unmatched. CDR3 loop: CASSYRRTGGHYGYTF. For the CDR3, the DNA is TGTGCCAGCAGTTACCGGCGGACAGGGGGTCACTATGGCTACACCTTC.

The gene calls are TRBV29-1 and TRBJ1-1; D gene uncertain. Germline V lookup: CDR1 SQVTM, CDR2 ANQGSEA. The ends were cut back, 1 base at V and 5 bases at J, with 11 bases in the middle. This CDR3 region has 13 residues. The CDR3, as DNA: TGCAGCGTTGAAGGGAGTTCGAGGACTGAAGCTTTCTTT. Encoded protein: CSVEGSSRTEAFF.

This clone showed up just a few times. The chain employs TRBV10-3 and TRBJ2-7, with 10 bases aligning to TRBD1. V shed 2 bases, J shed 7 bases, and the junction held 5 bases outside the gene matches. The CDR3 runs 14 residues. Germline V CDR1 and CDR2: ENHRY, SYGVKD. The CDR3 region has the DNA TGTGCCATCAGTGAGGGGACAGGGGCTTTGGAGCAGTACTTC. Its protein is CAISEGTGALEQYF.

The chain uses TRBV4-1 and TRBJ2-5, with D possibly TRBD1 on 5 matching bases. The V and J ends lost 1 base and 4 bases respectively, with 10 bases between them. The CDR3 has 14 amino acids. In germline, CDR1 is MGHRA, CDR2 YSYEKL. The CDR3 loop is CASSQVLRGETQYF. CDR3 coding DNA: TGCGCCAGCAGCCAAGTTCTTAGGGGAGAGACCCAGTACTTC.

In its sample, this clone was seen a few times. The chain couples TRBV7-3 to TRBJ2-3; D not certain. V shed 5 bases and J shed 2 bases, with 14 bases lying between them. This CDR3 region has 15 residues. Per the germline V gene, CDR1 is SGHTA and CDR2 is FQGTGA. The CDR3 region has the DNA TGTGCCAGCAGCCAAACTATAGACCTCACAGATACGCAGTATTTT. Amino acid sequence: CASSQTIDLTDTQYF.

This clone was recorded a few times. The chain uses TRBV9 and TRBJ1-1, with D perhaps matching TRBD1 (5 bases). The CDR3 is 13 residues long. The germline V and J ends were trimmed by 4 bases and 4 bases, with 11 bases remaining between them. Germline V CDR1 and CDR2: SGDLS, YYNGEE. The CDR3 spells CASSQEGLTEAFF. The CDR3 nucleotides read TGTGCCAGCAGCCAGGAGGGACTCACTGAAGCTTTCTTT.

The chain carries TRBV5-4 and TRBJ1-1; D not certain. This CDR3 contains 14 residues. Trimming took off 4 bases at V and 1 base at J, with 11 bases between the two ends. The germline CDR1 and CDR2 sequences are SGHNT and YYREEE (reference sequence). The CDR3 protein is CASSPQLRNTEAFF. CDR3 nucleotide sequence: TGTGCCAGCAGCCCCCAGTTACGGAACACTGAAGCTTTCTTT.

This chain links TRBV9 with TRBJ2-3; 8 nucleotides agree with TRBD2. This CDR3 region has 14 residues. The V segment lost 0 bases and the J segment 4 bases; nucleotides outside the gene matches: 1. CDR1 and CDR2 from the germline V gene are SGDLS and YYNGEE. CDR3 coding DNA: TGTGCCAGCAGCGTAGTCGGGGGGGCAGATACGCAGTATTTT. Its protein is CASSVVGGADTQYF.

A few counts support this clone. V gene TRBV28 combines with J gene TRBJ2-7, with a weak D call TRBD2 (5 bases). V lost 5 bases and J lost 2, with 10 bases in between. Looked up from germline, CDR1 is MDHEN and CDR2 is SYDVKM. This CDR3 has 13 amino acids. This CDR3 is CASSEGPTYEQYF. DNA of the CDR3: TGTGCCAGCAGTGAGGGCCCAACCTACGAGCAGTACTTC.

As DNA, the CDR3 is TGTGCCAGCAGAAGGGGCATGAACACTGAAGCTTTCTTT. Residues: CASRRGMNTEAFF. The chain recombines TRBV6-1 with TRBJ1-1; a weak D match, TRBD1 (5 bases). This CDR3 has 13 residues. With 6 bases removed from V and 0 bases from J, the gap between germline ends came to 8 bases. The germline V gene has CDR1 MNHNS and CDR2 SASEGT.

This clone has only a few counts. The chain recombines TRBV7-2 with TRBJ1-6; a weak D match, TRBD1 (5 bases). The V and J ends lost 2 bases and 0 bases respectively, with 17 bases between them. CDR1 is SGHTA, CDR2 FQGNSA, per germline. CDR3 length: 19 residues. The CDR3 protein is CASSLSGGAGFSYNSPLHF. The CDR3, as DNA: TGTGCCAGCAGCTTATCGGGAGGGGCAGGGTTCTCCTATAATTCACCCCTCCACTTT.